Many counts were recorded for the clone carrying this TCR beta chain. What it binds is not known. This entry is derived from a study of neoadjuvant anti-PD-1 for oral cavity cancer. Study information: Patients mostly received three to four biweekly nivolumab doses at 3 mg/kg before surgery. Study-wide findings and caveats: Pretreatment Treg/Th17 ratio correlated inversely with post-treatment tumor clonality.

The sample's time point: after neoadjuvant nivolumab, at surgical resection. Stage II-IVA oral cavity squamous cell carcinoma was new and untreated by systemic or radiation therapy. The CDR3 is made up of 14 amino acids. Germline trimming cut 2 bases from V and 8 bases from J; bases unmatched to any gene: 7. CDR1 is LGHNT, CDR2 FRNRAP, per germline. The protocol was immunoSEQ multiplex PCR, while the TCRdb copy is restricted to in-frame clones and leaves out a portion. Here the sample spans 35,000 to 40,000 clones, 38% being singletons. V and J are TRBV12-5 and TRBJ1-2; 8 nucleotides line up with TRBD1. The origin of this receptor is a person between 40 and 80 years old with oral cavity squamous cell carcinoma. Here the sequenced sample was tumor tissue, taken after nivolumab (anti-PD-1) treatment. CDR3 nucleotide sequence: TGTGCTAGTGGTTTGACGACAGGGGCGAAAGGCTACACCTTC. Its protein product is CASGLTTGAKGYTF.